This T cell receptor beta chain derives from a study of blood T cell repertoires in COVID-19. Looking at the study overall: Italy, Spain and the United States were the sources of the convalescent and acute COVID-19 samples.

The CDR3 covers 13 residues. Trimming took off 9 bases at V and 4 bases at J, with 16 bases between the two ends. CDR1 is SGDLS and CDR2 is YYNGEE in the germline V gene. Assay: immunoSEQ multiplex PCR; the TCRdb copy retains only in-frame clones and omits some. The data contain 97,000 or so clones, more than 90% of them seen just once; the ten biggest clones take up about 4%. The specimen was peripheral blood. This TCR was recovered from a man in his late teens or twenties with acute or convalescent COVID-19. The rearrangement joins TRBV9 to TRBJ1-2; D call uncertain. Written as DNA, the CDR3 is TGTGCCACTACCGACGGGGAGGGCTATGGCTACACCTTC. It is translated as CATTDGEGYGYTF.